This T cell receptor beta chain was recorded in a study of blood T cell repertoires in COVID-19. In the study overall: COVID-19 samples collected from the United States, Italy and Spain covered acute and convalescent phases. The cDNA or gDNA used as material had been derived from T cells, B-cell-depleted T cells, or PBMCs.

The trim removed 1 base at V and 1 base at J, leaving 2 bases unmatched. The CDR3 spans 15 residues. The germline V gene encodes CDR1 LGHNA and CDR2 YSLEER. Followed over time, Seattle patients had been enrolled while infection was active. Original analysis: Using reference gene primer amplification, nucleated cell counts were estimated. The method was immunoSEQ multiplex PCR; TCRdb's version includes in-frame clones alone and lacks a portion of them. The V and J calls and the clone size are those of that table, but D and trimming were determined from the DNA. The sample contains some 290,000 clones, roughly 89% of which appear only once. About this clone: Other DNA sequences in this specimen translate into the identical CDR3.

Source material: peripheral blood. The V call is TRBV4-3, the J call TRBJ2-5, with 8 bases that match TRBD2. The clonotype was recovered from a woman between 40 and 55 years old with COVID-19, enrolled during active disease. The CDR3, as DNA: TGCGCCAGCAGCCAAGCGGGGGGGTCCCAAGAGACCCAGTACTTC. Translating it yields CASSQAGGSQETQYF.